This T cell receptor beta chain was documented in a study of CXCR3-negative and CXCR3-positive naive CD8 T cells. Judged by frequency, this clonotype is medium-sized. What it binds is unknown. UMI-tagged TRB cDNA libraries were built via 5' RACE. TCRdb re-called the 5' RACE reads; one entry per CDR3 protein, DNA not given. The table for this sample gives 5,000 to 5,500 distinct CDR3 sequences. The V gene's germline CDR1 is SQVTM and CDR2 ANQGSEA. The CDR3 has 14 amino acids. Study-wide points: Memory CD8+ cells showed much lower diversity, while both naive subsets were comparably high. With CXCR3 expression partially decreased after cryopreservation, most assays relied on fresh PBMCs. CXCR3-expressing naive cells carried TRB CDR3s more hydrophobic than those of CXCR3-negative naive cells.

The sample was naive CXCR3- CD8+ T cells from blood. Subset meaning: CD45RO-CCR7+CD27+CD95- naive CD8+ T cells lacking CXCR3 (TNR3-). The clonotype comes from a human donor in good health. Some clones in this sample may be carry-over from other donors' samples. This chain joins TRBV29-1 and TRBJ1-2; TCRdb picks TRBD1, but there is no DNA to check that call. The CDR3 sequence: CSVEENVRGYGYTF.